A single sample gave rise to the 26 T cell receptor beta chains below, sequenced in a study of blood T cell repertoires in COVID-19. Sequencing used immunoSEQ multiplex PCR; TCRdb keeps in-frame clones, though not all of them. The repertoire holds approximately 180,000 clones, with roughly 79% as singletons. Sample: peripheral blood. These receptors came from a woman aged 70-85 years with acute or convalescent COVID-19.

The rearrangement links TRBV14 to TRBJ2-2; D unresolved. The CDR3 length is 15 residues. Germline-derived CDR1 and CDR2 are SGHDN and FVKESK. The V gene lost 0 bases and the J gene lost 3 bases, with 8 bases spanning the gap. In nucleotides, the CDR3 is TGTGCCAGCAGCCAAGATTACTCCGACACCGGGGAGCTGTTTTTT. Protein sequence: CASSQDYSDTGELFF.

The J gene is TRBJ1-2, the V gene TRBV19, with 8 bases lining up with TRBD1. Germline-derived CDR1 and CDR2 are LNHDA and SQIVND (reference sequence). The V and J ends lost 6 bases and 2 bases, in that order; junction bases with no gene match: 5. The CDR3 is 14 amino acids. CDR3 sequence (DNA): TGTGCCAGTAGCCCGGACAGGGACAACTATGGCTACACCTTC. Translation: CASSPDRDNYGYTF.

V is TRBV30 and J is TRBJ1-6; the D is unclear. CDR1 GTSNPN and CDR2 SVGIG come from the germline V gene (reference sequence). The CDR3 loop spans 11 amino acids. The V gene lost 5 bases and the J gene lost 10 bases, with 9 bases spanning the gap. CDR3 protein: CAWGLDSPLHF. For the CDR3, the DNA is TGTGCCTGGGGACTAGACTCACCCCTCCACTTT.

The chain recombines TRBV7-3 with TRBJ2-2; unclear D gene. This CDR3 spans 18 amino acids. The V end was cut by 1 base, the J end by 3 bases, with 18 bases between. The germline CDR1 and CDR2 sequences are SGHTA and FQGTGA. The CDR3 nucleotides read TGTGCCAGCAGCTTAATGCCACCCAGCGTGAGAGACACCGGGGAGCTGTTTTTT. This gives the protein CASSLMPPSVRDTGELFF.

The gene calls are TRBV9 and TRBJ2-1; D unresolved. Germline loops: CDR1 SGDLS, CDR2 YYNGEE. V lost 0 bases and J lost 6, with 10 bases in between. The CDR3 is made up of 14 amino acids. The CDR3 DNA is TGTGCCAGCAGCGTAGCTTTGACTGCCAATGAGCAGTTCTTC. Translation gives CASSVALTANEQFF. Full variable domain (rest looked up from reference TRBV9 and TRBJ2-1): DSGVTQTPKHLITATGQRVTLRCSPRSGDLSVYWYQQSLDQGLQFLIQYYNGEERAKGNILERFSAQQFPDLHSELNLSSLELGDSALYFCASSVALTANEQFFGPGTRLTVL.

This chain connects TRBV4-2 to TRBJ2-1; 9 positions agree with TRBD2. Germline CDR1 is LGHNA and CDR2 is YNFKEQ. Trimming cost V 1 base and J 7 bases; bases outside gene matches: 11. The CDR3 consists of 17 residues. The CDR3 reads CASSQGGLAGSGNEQFF. The CDR3 nucleotides read TGTGCCAGCAGCCAAGGTGGGCTAGCGGGAAGCGGTAATGAGCAGTTCTTC.

V usage is TRBV3-1 (or the pseudogene TRBV3-2) and J usage is TRBJ1-4; TRBD1 aligns across 8 bases. V gave up 4 bases and J gave up 4 bases; unmatched junction bases: 8. Germline loops: CDR1 LGHDT, CDR2 YNNKEL (reference sequence). The CDR3 length is 16 residues. The CDR3 region is CASSPGTGALNEKLFF. The CDR3, as DNA: TGTGCCAGCAGCCCGGGGACAGGCGCCCTTAATGAAAAACTGTTTTTT.

In its sample, this clone was seen once. The chain is built from TRBV2 and TRBJ2-4; 7 bases match TRBD2. CDR1 is SNHLY, CDR2 FYNNEI, per germline. With V trimmed by 2 bases and J by 1 base, 5 bases remained unmatched. The CDR3 contains 16 residues. CDR3 DNA sequence: TGTGCCAGCAGTGAACAGGGAGGGAGGGCCAAAAACATTCAGTACTTC. This encodes CASSEQGGRAKNIQYF.

The gene calls are TRBV6-5 and TRBJ1-1; the D is unclear. CDR1 and CDR2 (germline): MNHEY, SVGAGI. The CDR3 is 13 residues long. V was trimmed by 10 bases and J by 0 bases, leaving 12 bases between them. The CDR3 spells CATPGGMNTEAFF. CDR3 coding DNA: TGTGCCACCCCCGGCGGAATGAACACTGAAGCTTTCTTT.

In this sample, this clone turned up once. The chain carries TRBV5-1 and TRBJ2-5; 10 bases match TRBD2. Germline lookup yields CDR1 SGHRS and CDR2 YFSETQ. CDR3 length: 17 residues. With 1 base clipped from V and 3 bases from J, the junction kept 9 bases outside the gene matches. The CDR3 nucleotides read TGCGCCAGCAGCTTGAACCCCGGGACTAGCGTCAAAGAGACCCAGTACTTC. Its protein is CASSLNPGTSVKETQYF.

The CDR3 region is CASSQDLLLYNEQFF. The CDR3, as DNA: TGTGCCAGCAGCCAAGACCTTTTATTATACAATGAGCAGTTCTTC. This chain uses TRBV3-1 (or the pseudogene TRBV3-2) with TRBJ2-1, with D hard to call. V shed 0 bases and J shed 4 bases, with 10 bases lying between them. Germline CDR1 is LGHDT and CDR2 is YNNKEL (reference sequence). This CDR3 has 15 residues.

The chain couples TRBV19 to TRBJ1-5; possible D gene TRBD1, 5 bases. Germline CDR1 LNHDA, CDR2 SQIVND (reference sequence). Trimming cost V 4 bases and J 6 bases, with 13 bases left between them. The CDR3 covers 14 residues. The CDR3 region has the DNA TGTGCCAGTAGTACCCAGGGTTCAGGTCAGCCCCAGCATTTT. Translation: CASSTQGSGQPQHF. Combining the CDR3 with reference TRBV19 and TRBJ1-5 gives the whole variable domain DGGITQSPKYLFRKEGQNVTLSCEQNLNHDAMYWYRQDPGQGLRLIYYSQIVNDFQKGDIAEGYSVSREKKESFPLTVTSAQKNPTAFYLCASSTQGSGQPQHFGDGTRLSIL.

As to this clone: The junction does not match germline at one end; this may be a read error. The chain is built from TRBV5-1 and TRBJ1-5, with 8 bases identical to TRBD1. CDR1 SGHRS and CDR2 YFSETQ come from the germline V gene. The CDR3 is 14 residues long. For the CDR3, the DNA is TGCGCCAGCGGCTTCACAGGGGGTGATCAGCCCCAGCATTTT. Translated: CASGFTGGDQPQHF.

CDR3: CSASLGTGRNQPQHF. CDR3 nucleotides: TGCAGTGCTAGTCTTGGGACAGGGAGGAATCAGCCCCAGCATTTT. The rearrangement links TRBV20-1 to TRBJ1-5; TRBD1 matches 9 bases. The CDR3 has 15 amino acids. J gave up 4 bases and V 3 bases, and 7 bases lay outside the gene matches. Germline loops: CDR1 DFQATT, CDR2 SNEGSKA (reference sequence).

The chain combines TRBV10-1 with TRBJ2-3, with D possibly matching TRBD2 (6 bases). CDR3 size: 20 residues. Germline V CDR1 and CDR2: WNHNN, SYGVQD (reference sequence). V shed 1 base and J shed 6 bases, with 29 bases lying between them. The DNA for the CDR3 is TGCGCCAGCAGTGAGTTTAGGCTTTATCCACAAGCGGGTTATCTGGATACGCAGTATTTT. This encodes CASSEFRLYPQAGYLDTQYF.

The chain links TRBV6-5 to TRBJ1-2; no clear D gene. Trimming cost V 6 bases and J 11 bases, with 16 bases left between them. This CDR3 has 12 residues. Germline values: CDR1 MNHEY, CDR2 SVGAGI. The CDR3 nucleotides are TGTGCCAGCAGATACCTTGGAGGAGGTTACACCTTC. This encodes CASRYLGGGYTF.

The chain carries TRBV15 and TRBJ1-1; 8 bases fit TRBD1. CDR1 and CDR2 from the germline V gene are LNHNV and YYDKDF (reference sequence). The CDR3 totals 14 residues. The V gene end was trimmed by 5 bases and the J gene end by 1 base; junction bases not matched to a gene: 3. CDR3 bases: TGTGCCACCAGCTCGGGACAGGCGAACACTGAAGCTTTCTTT. This encodes CATSSGQANTEAFF.

The chain joins TRBV4-2 to TRBJ2-5, with 8 nucleotides matching TRBD2. V dropped 1 base and J dropped 0; count of bases not matched to a gene: 7. The CDR3 totals 17 residues. Germline assignment: CDR1 LGHNA and CDR2 YNFKEQ. CDR3 DNA sequence: TGTGCCAGCAGCCAAGCCCTTTTCGGGGGGGACCAAGAGACCCAGTACTTC. Amino acids: CASSQALFGGDQETQYF.

This chain uses TRBV7-9 with TRBJ2-1, with D tentatively TRBD2 (5 bases). The V and J ends lost 0 bases and 4 bases respectively, with 19 bases between them. The CDR3 runs to 18 residues. From germline, CDR1 is SEHNR and CDR2 FQNEAQ (reference sequence). The CDR3 coding sequence is TGTGCCAGCAGCTTAGCAGATATCCTAGGTGGACTTTACAATGAGCAGTTCTTC. Its translation is CASSLADILGGLYNEQFF.

J is TRBJ1-5 and V is TRBV3-1 (or the pseudogene TRBV3-2); TRBD1 is a possible D gene (5 bases). This CDR3 spans 15 amino acids. Per germline, CDR1 LGHDT and CDR2 YNNKEL (reference sequence). V was shortened by 5 bases and J by 7 bases, with 18 bases between the two germline ends. The CDR3: CASSYSGIAGQPQHF. The CDR3 DNA reads as TGTGCCAGCAGCTATTCAGGGATCGCAGGACAGCCCCAGCATTTT.

V and J are TRBV11-2 and TRBJ2-1; perhaps TRBD2 as D (5 bases). The CDR3 runs to 13 residues. The germline V gene has CDR1 SGHAT and CDR2 FQNNGV. The V end was cut by 1 base, the J end by 10 bases, with 11 bases between. CDR3 sequence (DNA): TGTGCCAGCAGCTTAGTCTTGTGGGAGGAGCAGTTCTTC. Translated, it gives CASSLVLWEEQFF.

This rearrangement joins TRBV5-6 to TRBJ1-6, with a weak D call TRBD1 (5 bases). Germline V gives CDR1 SGHDT, CDR2 YYEEEE. The CDR3 has 13 amino acids. Trimming took off 4 bases at V and 9 bases at J, with 11 bases between the two ends. The CDR3 region has the DNA TGTGCCAGCAGCAATGGGGCCATTTCACCCCTCCACTTT. Amino acid sequence: CASSNGAISPLHF. The variable domain in full, completed from reference TRBV5-6 and TRBJ1-6, reads DAGVTQSPTHLIKTRGQQVTLRCSPKSGHDTVSWYQQALGQGPQFIFQYYEEEERQRGNFPDRFSGHQFPNYSSELNVNALLLGDSALYLCASSNGAISPLHFGNGTRLTVT.

The chain links TRBV7-2 to TRBJ2-5; D is perhaps TRBD1 (6 bases). This CDR3 is built from 14 residues. V lost 1 base and J lost 3, with 9 bases in between. Germline CDR1 SGHTA, CDR2 FQGNSA. The CDR3 protein is CASSLDRTEETQYF. The CDR3 DNA reads TGTGCCAGCAGCTTAGATCGGACAGAAGAGACCCAGTACTTC. Drawing the rest from reference TRBV7-2 and TRBJ2-5, the complete variable domain is GAGVSQSPSNKVTEKGKDVELRCDPISGHTALYWYRQSLGQGLEFLIYFQGNSAPDKSGLPSDRFSAERTGGSVSTLTIQRTQQEDSAVYLCASSLDRTEETQYFGPGTRLLVL.

The chain employs TRBV30 and TRBJ2-4, with TRBD1 matching 7 bases. V was pared by 0 bases and J by 7 bases, with 0 bases of the junction left unmatched. Germline V gene data show CDR1 as GTSNPN and CDR2 as SVGIG (reference sequence). CDR3 length: 12 amino acids. CDR3: CAWSVQGNIQYF. Here the CDR3 DNA reads TGTGCCTGGAGTGTACAGGGGAACATTCAGTACTTC.

This clone was found a few times. The chain is built from TRBV7-2 and TRBJ1-5, with a tentative D call TRBD1 (5 bases). The CDR3 totals 14 residues. Trimming removed 1 base from V and 4 bases from J, with 8 bases in between. Germline V gene data show CDR1 as SGHTA and CDR2 as FQGNSA. CDR3 region: CASSLVQGNQPQHF. CDR3 DNA sequence: TGTGCCAGCAGCTTAGTCCAGGGAAATCAGCCCCAGCATTTT.

The V gene is TRBV6-1, the J gene TRBJ1-5; unclear D gene. The V and J ends lost 1 base and 7 bases respectively, with 8 bases between them. The CDR3 has 13 residues. Germline V CDR1 and CDR2: MNHNS, SASEGT. CDR3 sequence reads: CASSEEVRQPQHF. CDR3 coding DNA: TGTGCCAGCAGTGAAGAAGTCAGACAGCCCCAGCATTTT.